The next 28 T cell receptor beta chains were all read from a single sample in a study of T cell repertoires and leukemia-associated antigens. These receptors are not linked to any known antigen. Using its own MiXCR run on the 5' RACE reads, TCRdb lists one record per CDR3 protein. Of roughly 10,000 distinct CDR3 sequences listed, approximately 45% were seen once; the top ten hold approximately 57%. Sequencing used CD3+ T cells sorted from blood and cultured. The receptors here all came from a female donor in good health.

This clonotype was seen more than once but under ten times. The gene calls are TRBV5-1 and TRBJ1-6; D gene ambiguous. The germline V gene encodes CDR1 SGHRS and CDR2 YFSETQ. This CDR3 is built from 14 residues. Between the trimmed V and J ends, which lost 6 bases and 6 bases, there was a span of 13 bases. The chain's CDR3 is CASTEGPGNSPLHF. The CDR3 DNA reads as TGCGCCAGCACCGAAGGGCCCGGTAATTCACCCCTCCACTTT.

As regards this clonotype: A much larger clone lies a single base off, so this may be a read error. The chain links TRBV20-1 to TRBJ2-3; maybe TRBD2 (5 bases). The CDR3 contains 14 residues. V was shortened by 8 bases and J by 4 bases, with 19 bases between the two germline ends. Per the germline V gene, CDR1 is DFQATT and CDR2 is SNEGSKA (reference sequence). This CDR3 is CSTSSSRRADTQYF. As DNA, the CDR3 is TGCAGTACTTCTTCTAGCCGCCGGGCAGATACGCAGTATTTT.

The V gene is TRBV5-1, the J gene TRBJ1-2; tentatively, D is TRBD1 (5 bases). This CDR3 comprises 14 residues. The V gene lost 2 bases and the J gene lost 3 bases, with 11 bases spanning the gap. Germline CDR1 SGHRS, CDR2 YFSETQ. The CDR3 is CASSLPGQHYGYTF. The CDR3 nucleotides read TGCGCCAGCAGCTTACCCGGACAACACTATGGCTACACCTTC.

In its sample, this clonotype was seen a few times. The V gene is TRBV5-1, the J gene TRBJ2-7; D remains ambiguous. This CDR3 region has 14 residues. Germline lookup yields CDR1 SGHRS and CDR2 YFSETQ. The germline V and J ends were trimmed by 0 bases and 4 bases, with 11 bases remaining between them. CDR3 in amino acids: CASSLAAHEYEQYF. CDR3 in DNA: TGCGCCAGCAGCTTGGCCGCTCATGAATACGAGCAGTACTTC.

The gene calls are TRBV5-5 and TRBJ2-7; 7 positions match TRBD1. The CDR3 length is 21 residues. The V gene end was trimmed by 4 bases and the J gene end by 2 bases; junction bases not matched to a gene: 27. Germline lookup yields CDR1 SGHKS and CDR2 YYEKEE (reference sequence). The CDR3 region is CASSLTGRRGRDPLPAYEQYF. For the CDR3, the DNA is TGTGCCAGCAGCCTGACAGGGCGTCGGGGTCGGGACCCACTACCCGCCTACGAGCAGTACTTC.

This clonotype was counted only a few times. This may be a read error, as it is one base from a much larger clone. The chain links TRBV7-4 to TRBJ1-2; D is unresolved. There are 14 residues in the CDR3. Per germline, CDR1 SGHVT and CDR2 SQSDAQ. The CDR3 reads CVSSLGPRSYGYTF. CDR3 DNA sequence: TGTGTCAGCAGCTTAGGACCAAGGAGCTATGGCTACACCTTC. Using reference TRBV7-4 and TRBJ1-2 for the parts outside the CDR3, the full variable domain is GAGVSQSPRYKVAKRGRDVALRCDSISGHVTLYWYRQTLGQGSEVLTYSQSDAQRDKSGRPSGRFSAERPERSVSTLKIQRTEQGDSAVYLCVSSLGPRSYGYTFGSGTRLTVV.

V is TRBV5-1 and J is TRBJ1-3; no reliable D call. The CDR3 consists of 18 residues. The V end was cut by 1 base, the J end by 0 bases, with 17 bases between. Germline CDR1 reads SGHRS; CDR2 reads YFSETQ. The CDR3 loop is CASSLRPAATYSGNTIYF. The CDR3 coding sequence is TGCGCCAGCAGCTTGCGCCCCGCAGCCACGTACTCTGGAAACACCATATATTTT.

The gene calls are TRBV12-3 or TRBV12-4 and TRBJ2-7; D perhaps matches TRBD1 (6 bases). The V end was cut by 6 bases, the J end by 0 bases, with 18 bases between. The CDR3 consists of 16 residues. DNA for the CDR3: TGTGCCAGCAGCCGCTTCGGACAGACGATCTCCTACGAGCAGTACTTC. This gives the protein CASSRFGQTISYEQYF.

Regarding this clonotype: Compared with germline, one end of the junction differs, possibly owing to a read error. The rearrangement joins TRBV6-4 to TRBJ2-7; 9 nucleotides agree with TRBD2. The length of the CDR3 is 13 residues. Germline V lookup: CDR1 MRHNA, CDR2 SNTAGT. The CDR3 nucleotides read TGTGCCAGCAGATCATCGGGACTAGCCTGGCAGTGCTTC. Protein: CASRSSGLAWQCF.

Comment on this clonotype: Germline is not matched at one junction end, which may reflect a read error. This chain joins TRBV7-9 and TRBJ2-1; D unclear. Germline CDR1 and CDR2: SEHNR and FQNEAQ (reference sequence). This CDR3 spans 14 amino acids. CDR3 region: CASSLGGVCNERFF. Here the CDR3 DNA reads TGTGCCAGCAGCTTAGGGGGTGTCTGCAATGAGCGGTTCTTC.

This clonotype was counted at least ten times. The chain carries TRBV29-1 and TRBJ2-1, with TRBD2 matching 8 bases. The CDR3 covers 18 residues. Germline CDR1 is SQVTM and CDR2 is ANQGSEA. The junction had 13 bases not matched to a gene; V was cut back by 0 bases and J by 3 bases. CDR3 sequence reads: CSVEDLVMVAGNYNEQFF. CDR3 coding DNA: TGCAGCGTTGAAGATCTCGTAATGGTAGCGGGGAACTACAATGAGCAGTTCTTC.

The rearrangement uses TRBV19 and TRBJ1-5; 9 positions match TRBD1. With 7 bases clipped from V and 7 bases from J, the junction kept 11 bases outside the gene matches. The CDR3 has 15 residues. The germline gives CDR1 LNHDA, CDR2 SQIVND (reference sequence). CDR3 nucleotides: TGTGCCAGTAACGACGGGACAGGGATTTGGCAGCCCCAGCATTTT. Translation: CASNDGTGIWQPQHF.

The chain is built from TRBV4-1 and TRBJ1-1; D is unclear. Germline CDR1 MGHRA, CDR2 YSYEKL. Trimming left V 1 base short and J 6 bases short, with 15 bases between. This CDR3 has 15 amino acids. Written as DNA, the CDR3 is TGCGCCAGCAGCCAAGTGAGGTGGCAGCTCGCTGAAGCTTTCTTT. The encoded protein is CASSQVRWQLAEAFF.

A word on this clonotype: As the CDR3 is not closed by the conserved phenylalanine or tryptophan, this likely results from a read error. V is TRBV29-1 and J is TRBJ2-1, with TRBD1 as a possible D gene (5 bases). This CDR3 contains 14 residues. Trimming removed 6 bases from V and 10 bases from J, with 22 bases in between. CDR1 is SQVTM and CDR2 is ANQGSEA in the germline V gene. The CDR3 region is CSVRDRTFKEEQFS. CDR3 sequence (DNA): TGCAGCGTGCGCGACAGAACTTTTAAGGAGGAGCAGTTCTCC.

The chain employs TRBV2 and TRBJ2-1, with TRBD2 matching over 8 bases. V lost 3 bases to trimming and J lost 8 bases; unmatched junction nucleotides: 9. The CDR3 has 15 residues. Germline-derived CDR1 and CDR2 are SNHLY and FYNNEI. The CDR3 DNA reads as TGTGCCAGCAGTGACGGGACTAGATTAGTCGATGAGCAGTTCTTC. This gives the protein CASSDGTRLVDEQFF. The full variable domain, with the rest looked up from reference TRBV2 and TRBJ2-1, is EPEVTQTPSHQVTQMGQEVILRCVPISNHLYFYWYRQILGQKVEFLVSFYNNEISEKSEIFDDQFSVERPDGSNFTLKIRSTKLEDSAMYFCASSDGTRLVDEQFFGPGTRLTVL.

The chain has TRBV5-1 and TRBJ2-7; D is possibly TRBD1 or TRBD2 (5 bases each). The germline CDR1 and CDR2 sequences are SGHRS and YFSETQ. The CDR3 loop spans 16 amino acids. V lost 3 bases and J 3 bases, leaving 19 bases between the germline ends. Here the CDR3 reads CASSYEGIGYGYEQYF. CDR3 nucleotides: TGCGCCAGCAGCTATGAGGGGATCGGCTATGGCTACGAGCAGTACTTC.

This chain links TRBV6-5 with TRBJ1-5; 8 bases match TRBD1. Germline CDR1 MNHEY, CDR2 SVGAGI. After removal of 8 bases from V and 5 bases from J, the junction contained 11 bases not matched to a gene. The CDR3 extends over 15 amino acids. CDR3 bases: TGTGCCAGCGGCTCCGACAGGGGAGTATATCAGCCCCAGCATTTT. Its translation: CASGSDRGVYQPQHF.

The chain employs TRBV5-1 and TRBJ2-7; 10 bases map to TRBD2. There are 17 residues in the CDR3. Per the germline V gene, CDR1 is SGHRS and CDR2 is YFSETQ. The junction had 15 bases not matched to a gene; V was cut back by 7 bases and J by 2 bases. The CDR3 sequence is CASSQSTSGIQPYEQYF. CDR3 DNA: TGCGCCAGCTCACAAAGCACTAGCGGGATTCAACCCTACGAGCAGTACTTC.

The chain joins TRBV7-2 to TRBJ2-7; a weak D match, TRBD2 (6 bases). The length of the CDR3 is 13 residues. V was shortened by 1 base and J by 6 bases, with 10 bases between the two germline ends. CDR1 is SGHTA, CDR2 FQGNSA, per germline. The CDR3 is CASSLDAGLEQYF. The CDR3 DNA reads TGTGCCAGCAGCTTAGACGCGGGGCTCGAGCAGTACTTC.

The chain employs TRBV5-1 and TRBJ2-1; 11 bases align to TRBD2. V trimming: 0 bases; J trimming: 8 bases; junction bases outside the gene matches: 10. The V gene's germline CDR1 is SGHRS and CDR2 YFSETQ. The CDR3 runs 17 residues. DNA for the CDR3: TGCGCCAGCAGCTTGGGGCTAACTAGCGGGAGTCGCGATGAGCAGTTCTTC. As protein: CASSLGLTSGSRDEQFF.

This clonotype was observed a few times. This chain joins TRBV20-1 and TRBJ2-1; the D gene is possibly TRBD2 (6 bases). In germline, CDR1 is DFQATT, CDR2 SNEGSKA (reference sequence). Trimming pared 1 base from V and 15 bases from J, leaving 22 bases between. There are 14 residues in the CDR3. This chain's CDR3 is CSARVATRGSFRFF. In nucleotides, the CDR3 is TGCAGTGCTAGAGTGGCGACTAGGGGTTCCTTTCGGTTCTTC.

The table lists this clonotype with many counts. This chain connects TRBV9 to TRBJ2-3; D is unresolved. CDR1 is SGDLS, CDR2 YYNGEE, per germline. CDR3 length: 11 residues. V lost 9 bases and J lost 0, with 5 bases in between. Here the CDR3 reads CATFSTDTQYF. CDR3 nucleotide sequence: TGTGCCACCTTTAGCACAGATACGCAGTATTTT.

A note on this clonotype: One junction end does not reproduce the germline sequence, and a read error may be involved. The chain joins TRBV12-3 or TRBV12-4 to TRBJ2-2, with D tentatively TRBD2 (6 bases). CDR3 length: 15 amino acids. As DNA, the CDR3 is TGTGCCAGCAGTTTAGTCGCCGGGTCTGCCGGGGGGCTGTTTTTT. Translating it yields CASSLVAGSAGGLFF.

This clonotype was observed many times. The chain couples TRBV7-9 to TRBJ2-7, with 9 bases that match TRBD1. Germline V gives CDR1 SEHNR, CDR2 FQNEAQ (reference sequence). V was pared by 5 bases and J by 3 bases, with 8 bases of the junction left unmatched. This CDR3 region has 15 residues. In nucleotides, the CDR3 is TGTGCCAGCAGCCCCCGGGACAGGGACCACTACGAGCAGTACTTC. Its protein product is CASSPRDRDHYEQYF.

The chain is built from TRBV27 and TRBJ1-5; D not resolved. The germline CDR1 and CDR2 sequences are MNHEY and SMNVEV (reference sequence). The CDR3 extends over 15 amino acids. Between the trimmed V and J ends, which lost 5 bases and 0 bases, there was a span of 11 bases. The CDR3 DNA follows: TGTGCCAGCAGTGTCTCGGGGATTAGCAATCAGCCCCAGCATTTT. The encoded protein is CASSVSGISNQPQHF.

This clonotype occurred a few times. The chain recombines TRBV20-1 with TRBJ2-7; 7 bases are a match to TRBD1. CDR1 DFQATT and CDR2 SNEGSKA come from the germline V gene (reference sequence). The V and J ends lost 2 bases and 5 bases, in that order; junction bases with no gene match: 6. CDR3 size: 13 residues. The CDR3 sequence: CSARQDRVNEQYF. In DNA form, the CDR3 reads TGCAGTGCTAGACAAGACAGGGTCAACGAGCAGTACTTC.

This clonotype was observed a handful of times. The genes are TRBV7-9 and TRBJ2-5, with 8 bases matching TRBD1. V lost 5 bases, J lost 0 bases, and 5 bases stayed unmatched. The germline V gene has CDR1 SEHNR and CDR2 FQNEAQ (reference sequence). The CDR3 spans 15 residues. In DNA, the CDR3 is TGTGCCAGCAGCCTCGGGACAGGCGACCAAGAGACCCAGTACTTC. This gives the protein CASSLGTGDQETQYF.

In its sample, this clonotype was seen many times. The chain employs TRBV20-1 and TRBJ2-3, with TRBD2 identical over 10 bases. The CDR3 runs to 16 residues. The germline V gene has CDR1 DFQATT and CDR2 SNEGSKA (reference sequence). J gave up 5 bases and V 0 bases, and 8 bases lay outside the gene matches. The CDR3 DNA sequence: TGCAGTGCTAGAGATCAAGCGGGAGGGCCCGGAGATACGCAGTATTTT. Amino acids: CSARDQAGGPGDTQYF.